This T cell receptor beta chain is from a study of metastatic and nonmetastatic thyroid tumors (TCRdb year 2020). About the study as a whole: Repertoires were compared across peripheral blood and tumor or nodule tissue samples from malignant and benign thyroid patients. Points the paper makes about the study in general: In both blood and tumor samples, malignant tumors were reported to have significantly higher TCR beta diversity than benign nodules.

This clone is characterized as medium-sized (0.01 to 0.1%). Its target antigen remains unknown. Nothing much larger sits one base from this clone, and base qualities are not available. Before undergoing thyroid surgery, none of the patients had been given any kind of treatment. The study retrospectively analysed patient clinical samples collected from about 2011 to 2018 using T-cell receptor beta sequencing. CDR1 and CDR2, per the germline V gene, are SGHRS and YFSETQ. From the cysteine up to the phenylalanine, the CDR3 has a length of 15 residues. The DNA shown is the 45-base CDR3, in frame from base 1. The trim is 3 bases for V and 2 bases for J, with a gap of 15 bases between the germline ends. Library method: PCR. TCRdb shows the sequencer as Illumina HiSeq 4000. High-throughput sequencing was used to profile the CDR3 region of the TCR beta-chain in every patient. The source study handled its data this way. A classifier to discriminate distant-metastatic papillary thyroid cancer patients was built from CDR3 differences across clinicopathological groups. The Shannon index was used to assess repertoire diversity, and the Morisita-Horn index was used to assess tumor-blood repertoire similarity. TCRdb cleaned the public reads at Q25 with fastp, built clones with MiXCR and kept in-frame beta chains. These V and J calls originate from TCRdb's pipeline instead of the authors' own analysis. The sample yields more than 11,000 clones; 25% to 30% were counted once. The ten most abundant clones make up roughly 4.2% of the sample.

The V and J segments used are TRBV5-1 and TRBJ2-7; the D gene is perhaps TRBD1 or TRBD2, each of them matching over 5 bases. The clonotype originates from a female donor with papillary thyroid cancer or a benign thyroid nodule (not recorded which). Some clones in this sample may be carry-over from other donors' samples. What was sequenced was blood. The DNA reads as follows: TGCGCCAGCAGCTGGGGGTCTGGAGGAGCCTACGAGCAGTACTTC. Its translation is CASSWGSGGAYEQYF. Full variable domain (CDR3 extended with the reference TRBV5-1 and TRBJ2-7 proteins): KAGVTQTPRYLIKTRGQQVTLSCSPISGHRSVSWYQQTPGQGLQFLFEYFSETQRNKGNFPGRFSGRQFSNSRSEMNVSTLELGDSALYLCASSWGSGGAYEQYFGPGTRLTVT.